The rows below give T cell receptor beta chains drawn from one sample of a study of cytomegalovirus exposure and HLA in healthy donors. Sequencing was performed with immunoSEQ multiplex PCR; in TCRdb, only in-frame clones are kept and a portion is missing. The sample records about 170,000 clones, about 80% being singletons. Sample: PBMCs. The receptor source for this set is a woman between 25 and 40 years old in good health and CMV-seropositive. CDR3s include the opening cysteine and the closing phenylalanine or tryptophan. Each record gives: D gene, V gene, CDR3 protein. The D gene is left open where the match is weak.

D: -; V: TRBV7-2; CDR3: CASSLRTAGNTIYF
D: TRBD1; V: TRBV27; CDR3: CASSPDRGRRLGNTEAFF
D: TRBD1; V: TRBV10-3; CDR3: CAISVPRGLNTEAFF
D: -; V: TRBV4-3; CDR3: CASSRGLGNRGTDTQYF
D: -; V: TRBV25-1; CDR3: CASSEWGEDYNEQFF
D: -; V: TRBV18; CDR3: CASSITDTQYF
D: TRBD2; V: TRBV11-2; CDR3: CASSLTAGELNEQFF
D: -; V: TRBV4-3; CDR3: CASSQGTENTEAFF
D: -; V: TRBV6-1; CDR3: CASSPRSGEQFF
D: -; V: TRBV27; CDR3: CASSLGRVPGNTIYF
D: TRBD1; V: TRBV18; CDR3: CASSPRQGLSYEQYF
D: -; V: TRBV9; CDR3: CASSVGRSSYNEQFF
D: TRBD1; V: TRBV14; CDR3: CASSQDRCGTVVQFF
D: -; V: TRBV14; CDR3: CASSQDSRRGAQYF
D: TRBD1; V: TRBV19; CDR3: CASRQGRTNYGYTF
D: -; V: TRBV6-6; CDR3: CASRRFTDTQYF
D: -; V: TRBV7-2; CDR3: CASSLAWAAQVTEAFF
D: -; V: TRBV7-6; CDR3: CASSSSGDNEQFF
D: -; V: TRBV7-2; CDR3: CASSLDQGWTEAFF
D: -; V: TRBV29-1; CDR3: CSVGGPGANILTF
D: -; V: TRBV9; CDR3: CASSVDRATYEQYF
D: TRBD1; V: TRBV28; CDR3: CASSFAGTGGNTEAFF
D: -; V: TRBV4-1; CDR3: CASSQAVGGALQETQYF
D: -; V: TRBV6-6; CDR3: CASSYAETVRFF
D: -; V: TRBV5-1; CDR3: CASSLGQGGNEQFF
D: TRBD2; V: TRBV30; CDR3: CAWSVGLVGNEQFF
D: -; V: TRBV7-9; CDR3: CSSSLVSGATNEKLFF
D: TRBD1; V: TRBV19; CDR3: CASKDRAGNYEQYF
D: -; V: TRBV11-2; CDR3: CASSFGVREVETQYF
D: -; V: TRBV4-2; CDR3: CASSGDTGNVKLFF
D: -; V: TRBV5-1; CDR3: CASGSEVSSYEQYF
D: -; V: TRBV6-5; CDR3: CASSYSAGGSGNTIYF
D: TRBD2; V: TRBV28; CDR3: CASSRLAGAYEQYF
D: -; V: TRBV7-6; CDR3: CVSSLNRVNTEAFF
D: -; V: TRBV7-9; CDR3: CASSLDGYNEQFF
D: TRBD1; V: TRBV7-8; CDR3: CASSPVPGQGSYGYTF
D: -; V: TRBV10-3; CDR3: CAISGGIPNQPQHF
D: -; V: TRBV5-4; CDR3: CASSSDWGNTGELFF